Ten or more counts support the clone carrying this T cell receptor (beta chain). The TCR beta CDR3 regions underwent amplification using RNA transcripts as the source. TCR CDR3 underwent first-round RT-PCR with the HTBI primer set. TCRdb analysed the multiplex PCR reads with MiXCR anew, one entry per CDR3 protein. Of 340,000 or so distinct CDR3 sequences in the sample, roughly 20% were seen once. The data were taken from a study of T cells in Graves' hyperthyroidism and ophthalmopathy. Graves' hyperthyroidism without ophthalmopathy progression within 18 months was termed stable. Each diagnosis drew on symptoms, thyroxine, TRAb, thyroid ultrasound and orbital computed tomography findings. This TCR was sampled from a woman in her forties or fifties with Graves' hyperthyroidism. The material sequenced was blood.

CDR3 residues: CASSPTSGNTIYF. The DNA for the CDR3 is TGTGCCAGCAGCCCCACCTCTGGAAACACCATATATTTT. The chain has TRBV3-1 and TRBJ1-3; D not resolved. Per the germline V gene, CDR1 is LGHDT and CDR2 is YNNKEL (reference sequence). The V gene lost 4 bases and the J gene lost 0 bases, with 4 bases spanning the gap. The CDR3 contains 13 residues.